This T cell receptor (beta chain) came from a study of cytomegalovirus exposure and HLA in healthy donors (dated by TCRdb to 2016 to 2017). In terms of the full investigation: The 500 to 700 repertoires of the first cohort and the roughly 120 validation repertoires were produced on the same platform, according to a later analysis. The study aimed to test whether signatures of past pathogen exposure could be identified by cataloging public T cell receptors. Besides the first cohort of roughly 700 subjects, a separate validation cohort made up of roughly 130 different subjects was used. To predict cytomegalovirus infection status, the study combined high-throughput TCR immunosequencing, statistical association of individual TCRs with disease status, and machine learning. Overall study outcomes, separate from this receptor: While some public TCRs were present in many individuals, most TCR sequences turned up only very rarely across donors. In vitro tests confirmed that a few of the cytomegalovirus-associated TCR beta chains recognize cytomegalovirus antigens. The classifier was reported to diagnose cytomegalovirus status with high specificity and sensitivity in both the original and validation cohorts. The study listed 150 to 200 TCR beta chains as associated with cytomegalovirus. The authors suggested that the approach could potentially be generalized to other disease states and immunological phenotypes. A later analysis had no HLA typing for the validation cohort, so co-occurrence there was scored across all 130 or so repertoires. Of the cluster scores, 90% to 95% were above 0 in a later analysis, which found that TCRs clustered in the first cohort also tended to co-occur in the 120 validation repertoires.

Separate from the roughly 650-subject first cohort, the validation cohort of 120 subjects was the group to which the donors belonged. Libraries were prepared through the immunoSEQ multiplex PCR assay. The source study handled its data this way. To diagnose cytomegalovirus status from the catalog of TCR beta chain sequences, a statistical classification framework was built. Held by TCRdb, this immuneACCESS table contains in-frame sequences only and omits some clones. Under half of the omission traces to an unresolved V gene where checked; the cause of the rest is unknown. The V and J calls and clone size come from that table; D and trimming were worked out from the DNA. The sample table records tens of thousands of clones; approximately 90% of these occur just once. The ten largest clones capture 2.1% of the sample. On this clone itself: Its antigen is unknown. No base-level quality is on record; no much larger clone is a single base apart. The same CDR3 is also encoded by other DNA sequences in this sample.

From cysteine to phenylalanine, the CDR3 is 14 amino acids long. The CDR3 DNA has 42 bases and is translated from base 1. Based on the germline V gene, the CDR1 and CDR2 sequences are MNHEY and SVGAGI. V is shortened by 0 bases, J by 1 base, and the region joining them spans 6 bases. The receptor's source is a young man in good health and CMV-seronegative. Source material: PBMCs. The rearrangement combines TRBV6-5 with TRBJ1-1; TRBD1 is a weak D gene call, 5 bases matching. The nucleotides are TGTGCCAGCAGTTACTCGGGGGGGAACACTGAAGCTTTCTTT. This yields the protein CASSYSGGNTEAFF.